This T cell receptor beta chain was sequenced in a study of PD-1 blockade in classical Hodgkin lymphoma. Time point of the sample: cycle 4 day 1 (C4D1), after five to seven weeks of nivolumab. No patient escaped relapse after autologous stem cell transplantation, and brentuximab vedotin exposure varied. Germline trimming cut 2 bases from V and 7 bases from J; bases unmatched to any gene: 4. The CDR3 length is 13 residues. Germline loops: CDR1 SGHTA, CDR2 FQGTGA. The assay was immunoSEQ multiplex PCR, and TCRdb's table has in-frame clones only and misses some. Of some 90,000 clones listed, roughly 73% were seen once; the top ten hold 8% to 9.5%.

This TCR derives from a human donor with classical Hodgkin lymphoma. This specimen was peripheral blood mononuclear cells (PBMCs), taken before the fourth cycle of nivolumab. The rearrangement uses TRBV7-3 and TRBJ2-5, with TRBD2 identical over 7 bases. CDR3: CASSLAGAMTQYF. CDR3 DNA: TGTGCCAGCAGCTTAGCGGGAGCAATGACCCAGTACTTC. The variable domain in full, completed from reference TRBV7-3 and TRBJ2-5, reads GAGVSQTPSNKVTEKGKYVELRCDPISGHTALYWYRQSLGQGPEFLIYFQGTGAADDSGLPNDRFFAVRPEGSVSTLKIQRTERGDSAVYLCASSLAGAMTQYFGPGTRLLVL.